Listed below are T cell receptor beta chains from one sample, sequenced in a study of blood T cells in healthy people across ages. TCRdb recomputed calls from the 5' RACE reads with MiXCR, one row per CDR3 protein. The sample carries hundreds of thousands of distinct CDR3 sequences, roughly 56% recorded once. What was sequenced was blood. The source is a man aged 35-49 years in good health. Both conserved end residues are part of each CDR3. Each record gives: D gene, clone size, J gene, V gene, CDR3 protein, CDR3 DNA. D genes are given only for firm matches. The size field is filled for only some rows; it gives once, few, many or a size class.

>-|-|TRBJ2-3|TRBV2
CASKLSASTDTQYF
TGTGCCAGCAAGTTATCGGCTAGCACAGATACGCAGTATTTT
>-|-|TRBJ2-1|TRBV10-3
CAIMGRGRGGSSYNEQFF
TGTGCCATCATGGGCCGTGGCAGGGGGGGAAGCTCCTACAATGAGCAGTTCTTC
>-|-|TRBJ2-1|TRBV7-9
CASSLPAKGMLGNEQFF
TGTGCCAGTAGCTTACCCGCGAAGGGGATGTTGGGCAATGAGCAGTTCTTC
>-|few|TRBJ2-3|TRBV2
CASRGGDSTDTQYF
TGTGCCAGCAGAGGTGGCGACAGCACAGATACGCAGTATTTT
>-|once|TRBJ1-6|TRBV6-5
CASSLHINSPLHF
TGTGCCAGCAGTCTACATATTAATTCACCCCTCCACTTT
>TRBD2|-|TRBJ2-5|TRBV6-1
CASSGPGTSILNEQYF
TGTGCCAGCAGTGGTCCCGGGACTAGCATTTTGAATGAGCAGTACTTC
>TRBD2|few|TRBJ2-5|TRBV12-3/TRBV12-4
CASSLEPGGSRETQYF
TGTGCCAGCAGTTTAGAACCAGGCGGGAGTAGGGAGACCCAGTACTTC
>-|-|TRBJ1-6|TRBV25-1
CASSNPGGATNSPLHF
TGTGCCAGCAGCAATCCGGGAGGGGCAACTAATTCACCCCTCCACTTT
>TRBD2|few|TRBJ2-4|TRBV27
CASSFETSGRNIQYF
TGTGCCAGCAGTTTTGAGACTAGCGGGAGGAACATTCAGTACTTC
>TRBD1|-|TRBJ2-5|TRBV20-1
CSAGQGAGETQYF
TGCAGTGCTGGGCAGGGGGCCGGAGAGACCCAGTACTTC
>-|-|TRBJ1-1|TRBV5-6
CASSLITAMNTEAFF
TGTGCCAGCAGCTTGATTACAGCTATGAACACTGAAGCTTTCTTT
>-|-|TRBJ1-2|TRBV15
CATSRDLGVLRGYTF
TGTGCCACCAGCAGAGATTTAGGGGTCCTGAGAGGCTACACCTTC
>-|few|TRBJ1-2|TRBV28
CASSLLPRASNYGYTF
TGTGCCAGCAGTTTATTACCCCGGGCCAGCAACTATGGCTACACCTTC
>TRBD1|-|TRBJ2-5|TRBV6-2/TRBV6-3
CASRGTGAGETQYF
TGTGCCAGCAGAGGAACAGGGGCAGGGGAGACCCAGTACTTC
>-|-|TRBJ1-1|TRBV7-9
CVSSLGPNTEAFF
TGTGTCAGCAGCTTAGGGCCGAACACTGAAGCTTTCTTT
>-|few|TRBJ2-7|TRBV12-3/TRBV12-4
CASSPATAFYEQYF
TGTGCCAGCAGCCCCGCGACAGCATTCTACGAGCAGTACTTC
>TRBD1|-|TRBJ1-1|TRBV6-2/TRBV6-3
CASRNPGQGVEAFF
TGTGCCAGCAGAAACCCGGGCCAGGGGGTAGAAGCTTTCTTT
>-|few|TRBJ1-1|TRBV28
CASTLGRVNTEAFF
TGTGCCAGCACCTTAGGACGGGTGAACACTGAAGCTTTCTTT
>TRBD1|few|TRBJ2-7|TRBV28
CASRDRAFYEQYF
TGTGCCAGCAGGGACAGGGCTTTTTACGAGCAGTACTTC
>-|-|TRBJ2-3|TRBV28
CVSSSPQGNLDTQYF
TGTGTCAGCAGTTCCCCACAGGGAAACTTGGATACGCAGTATTTT
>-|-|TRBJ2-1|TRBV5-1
CASSAIARPSNEQFF
TGCGCCAGCAGCGCAATAGCCCGACCCAGCAATGAGCAGTTCTTC
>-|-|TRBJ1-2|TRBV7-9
CASSLVQEGYTF
TGTGCCAGCAGCTTAGTTCAAGAAGGATACACCTTC
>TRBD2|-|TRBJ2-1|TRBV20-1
CSANSGGAYNEQFF
TGCAGTGCGAACAGCGGGGGGGCCTACAATGAGCAGTTCTTC
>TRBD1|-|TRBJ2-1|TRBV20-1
CSASFLDRGHNEQFF
TGCAGTGCTAGCTTCCTGGACAGGGGCCACAATGAGCAGTTCTTC
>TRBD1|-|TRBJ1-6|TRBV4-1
CASSVRGGQTGTPLHF
TGCGCCAGCAGCGTAAGAGGGGGGCAGACAGGGACACCCCTCCACTTT
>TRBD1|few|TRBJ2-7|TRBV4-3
CASSETTGTAYTYEQYF
TGCGCCAGCAGCGAGACCACCGGGACAGCTTACACCTACGAGCAGTACTTC
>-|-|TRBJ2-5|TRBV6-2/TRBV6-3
CASSYSGREGFQETQYF
TGTGCCAGCAGTTACTCGGGGCGGGAAGGTTTTCAAGAGACCCAGTACTTC
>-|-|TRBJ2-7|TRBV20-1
CSARGTSTNEQYF
TGCAGTGCACGCGGGACCAGCACCAATGAGCAGTACTTC
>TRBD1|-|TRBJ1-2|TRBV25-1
CASSGNRGPNYGYTF
TGTGCCAGCAGTGGCAACAGGGGGCCTAACTATGGCTACACCTTC
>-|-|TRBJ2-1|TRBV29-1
CSGYTNEQFF
TGCAGCGGATATACCAATGAGCAGTTCTTC
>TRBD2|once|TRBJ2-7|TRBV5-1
CASSPGLAGGPGYEQYF
TGCGCCAGCAGCCCGGGACTAGCGGGAGGGCCCGGGTACGAGCAGTACTTC
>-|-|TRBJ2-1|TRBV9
CASSPTEGMENEQFF
TGTGCCAGCAGCCCGACGGAGGGAATGGAAAATGAGCAGTTCTTC
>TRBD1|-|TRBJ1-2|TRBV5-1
CASSAEQGAGGYTF
TGCGCCAGCAGCGCGGAACAGGGGGCAGGCGGCTACACCTTC
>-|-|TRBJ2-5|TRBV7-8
CASSESPSGQPVGETQYF
TGTGCCAGCAGCGAATCACCTTCGGGTCAACCCGTCGGGGAGACCCAGTACTTC
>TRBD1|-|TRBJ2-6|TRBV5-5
CASSFRDRRTLTSSGANVLTF
TGTGCCAGCAGCTTCCGGGACAGACGCACCCTCACCAGCTCTGGGGCCAACGTCCTGACTTTC
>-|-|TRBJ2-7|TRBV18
CASSPPTTQGYEEQYF
TGTGCCAGCTCACCTCCAACCACGCAAGGATACGAGGAGCAGTACTTC
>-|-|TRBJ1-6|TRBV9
CASSVGGFDSPLHF
TGTGCCAGCAGCGTAGGCGGATTTGATTCACCCCTCCACTTT
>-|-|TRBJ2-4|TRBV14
CASSQDYRATIQYF
TGTGCCAGCAGCCAAGATTACAGGGCAACCATTCAGTACTTC
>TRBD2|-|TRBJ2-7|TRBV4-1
CASGQVASGEYEQYF
TGCGCCAGCGGCCAAGTGGCTAGCGGGGAATACGAGCAGTACTTC
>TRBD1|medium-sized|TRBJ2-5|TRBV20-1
CSARGRDRELETQYF
TGCAGTGCTAGAGGCCGGGACAGAGAATTAGAGACCCAGTACTTC
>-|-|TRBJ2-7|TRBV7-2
CASRARSLLDEQYF
TGTGCCAGCAGGGCTAGAAGTCTGCTAGACGAGCAGTACTTC
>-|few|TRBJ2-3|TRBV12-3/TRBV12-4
CASSSVGRGDTQYF
TGTGCCAGCAGTTCGGTCGGGCGAGGAGATACGCAGTATTTT
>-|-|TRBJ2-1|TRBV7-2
CASSLVRFGEQFF
TGTGCCAGCAGCTTAGTTAGGTTCGGTGAGCAGTTCTTC
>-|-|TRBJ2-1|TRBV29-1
CSVRKDEQFF
TGCAGCGTTCGTAAGGATGAGCAGTTCTTC
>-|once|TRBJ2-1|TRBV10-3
CAISESPPSNREQFF
TGTGCCATCAGTGAGTCTCCCCCCAGCAATCGGGAGCAGTTCTTC
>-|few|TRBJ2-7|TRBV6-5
CASSYGPGHGEQYF
TGTGCCAGCAGTTACGGACCGGGACACGGGGAGCAGTACTTC
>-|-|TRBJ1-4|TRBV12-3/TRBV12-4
CASSFEGERKLFF
TGTGCCAGCAGTTTTGAGGGGGAAAGAAAACTGTTTTTT
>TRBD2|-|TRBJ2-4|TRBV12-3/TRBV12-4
CASSPLSGGKRQYF
TGTGCCAGCAGCCCACTAAGCGGGGGAAAGAGGCAGTACTTC
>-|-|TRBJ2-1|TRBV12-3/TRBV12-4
CASSPAARDTLYNEQFF
TGTGCCAGCAGCCCGGCCGCTCGGGACACACTCTACAATGAGCAGTTCTTC
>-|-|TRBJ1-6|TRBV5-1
CASSLTGQRGNSPLHF
TGCGCCAGCAGCTTGACAGGGCAGCGTGGTAATTCACCCCTCCACTTT
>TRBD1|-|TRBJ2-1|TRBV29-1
CSHRTGSNEQFF
TGCAGCCACCGGACAGGGTCAAATGAGCAGTTCTTC
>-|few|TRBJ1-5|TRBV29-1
CSVVAAGDQPQHF
TGCAGCGTTGTAGCGGCAGGTGATCAGCCCCAGCATTTT
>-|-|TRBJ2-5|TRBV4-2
CASSIGPGETQYF
TGTGCCAGCTCCATTGGGCCTGGGGAGACCCAGTACTTC
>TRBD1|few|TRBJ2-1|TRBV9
CASSSGTGANNEQFF
TGTGCCAGCAGCTCCGGGACAGGGGCAAACAATGAGCAGTTCTTC
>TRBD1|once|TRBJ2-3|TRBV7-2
CASSLYGTADTQYF
TGTGCCAGCAGCTTATACGGGACAGCAGATACGCAGTATTTT